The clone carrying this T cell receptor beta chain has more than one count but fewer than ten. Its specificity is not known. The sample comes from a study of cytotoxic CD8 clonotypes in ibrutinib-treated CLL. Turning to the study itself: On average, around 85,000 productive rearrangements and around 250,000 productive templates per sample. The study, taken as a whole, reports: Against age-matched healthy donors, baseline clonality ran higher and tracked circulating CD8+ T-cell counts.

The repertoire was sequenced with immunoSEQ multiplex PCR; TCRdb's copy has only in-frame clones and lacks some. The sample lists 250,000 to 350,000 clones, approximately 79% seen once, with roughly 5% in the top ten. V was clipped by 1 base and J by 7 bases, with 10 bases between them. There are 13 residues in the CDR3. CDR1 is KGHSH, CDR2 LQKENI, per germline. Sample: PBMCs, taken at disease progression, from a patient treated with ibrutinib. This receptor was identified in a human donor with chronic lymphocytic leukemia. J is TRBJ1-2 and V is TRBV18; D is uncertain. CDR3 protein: CASSPRGMSGYTF. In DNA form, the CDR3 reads TGTGCCAGCTCACCACGGGGAATGAGTGGCTACACCTTC. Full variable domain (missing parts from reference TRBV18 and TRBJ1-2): NAGVMQNPRHLVRRRGQEARLRCSPMKGHSHVYWYRQLPEEGLKFMVYLQKENIIDESGMPKERFSAEFPKEGPSILRIQQVVRGDSAAYFCASSPRGMSGYTFGSGTRLTVV.